These 26 T cell receptor beta chains originate from one sample sequenced in a study of cytomegalovirus exposure and HLA in healthy donors. TCRdb's copy holds only in-frame clones and misses some; the assay was immunoSEQ multiplex PCR. The sample lists a few hundred thousand clones, approximately 86% occurring once. Sample: PBMCs. These TCRs come from a woman aged 18-35 years in good health and CMV-seronegative.

In its sample, this clone was seen a few times. V and J are TRBV19 and TRBJ2-7, with 8 bases lining up with TRBD2. The CDR3 totals 14 residues. Germline CDR1 reads LNHDA; CDR2 reads SQIVND (reference sequence). V was pared by 7 bases and J by 1 base, with 6 bases of the junction left unmatched. The CDR3 spells CASKSGSNSYEQYF. The DNA of the CDR3 is TGTGCCAGTAAGAGCGGGAGCAATTCCTACGAGCAGTACTTC.

This chain links TRBV27 with TRBJ1-2, with D possibly TRBD1 on 6 matching bases. V lost 7 bases to trimming and J lost 2 bases, with 14 bases between them. The length of the CDR3 is 14 residues. Germline V lookup: CDR1 MNHEY, CDR2 SMNVEV (reference sequence). The CDR3 spells CASNLGGRNYGYTF. The CDR3 nucleotides read TGTGCCAGCAATCTAGGGGGTCGCAACTATGGCTACACCTTC.

The chain carries TRBV5-1 and TRBJ1-5; the match to TRBD1 covers 10 bases. The germline CDR1 and CDR2 sequences are SGHRS and YFSETQ. The V and J ends lost 3 bases and 2 bases, in that order; junction bases with no gene match: 2. This CDR3 is 15 amino acids long. Here the CDR3 DNA reads TGCGCCAGCAGCTATGGGACAGGGGGCAATCAGCCCCAGCATTTT. Translation: CASSYGTGGNQPQHF.

The chain uses TRBV9 and TRBJ2-1; D is unclear. CDR1 SGDLS and CDR2 YYNGEE come from the germline V gene. The CDR3 extends over 14 amino acids. V was pared by 4 bases and J by 5 bases, with 13 bases between. CDR3 residues: CASSPSRRDNEQFF. DNA of the CDR3: TGTGCCAGCAGCCCCTCTAGACGGGACAATGAGCAGTTCTTC.

The chain is built from TRBV11-3 and TRBJ2-7, with D unresolved. The CDR3 loop spans 13 amino acids. The ends were cut back, 4 bases at V and 7 bases at J, with 14 bases in the middle. CDR1 SGHNT and CDR2 YENEEA come from the germline V gene. The CDR3 coding sequence is TGTGCCAGCAGCTCCCAGCAGGCTGAAGAGCAGTACTTC. As protein: CASSSQQAEEQYF.

This clone was counted once. The V and J genes are TRBV29-1 and TRBJ2-3, with TRBD1 matching 11 bases. Germline trimming cut 7 bases from V and 4 bases from J; bases unmatched to any gene: 13. Germline loops: CDR1 SQVTM, CDR2 ANQGSEA. This CDR3 is built from 16 residues. CDR3 sequence: CSAPDRGRVGSDTQYF. The CDR3 DNA follows: TGCAGCGCCCCGGACAGGGGGCGCGTCGGGTCAGATACGCAGTATTTT.

The chain employs TRBV6-1 and TRBJ2-6; the D gene is possibly TRBD1 (6 bases). Between the trimmed V and J ends, which lost 3 bases and 5 bases, there was a span of 14 bases. This CDR3 comprises 16 residues. Germline loops: CDR1 MNHNS, CDR2 SASEGT. The CDR3 loop reads CASSDHRDGWANVLTF. In nucleotides, the CDR3 is TGTGCCAGCAGTGATCACAGGGACGGTTGGGCCAACGTCCTGACTTTC.

The chain has TRBV9 and TRBJ2-1, with D possibly TRBD2 on 5 matching bases. V was pared by 0 bases and J by 9 bases, with 22 bases between. Per the germline V gene, CDR1 is SGDLS and CDR2 is YYNGEE. This CDR3 has 17 residues. In DNA, the CDR3 is TGTGCCAGCAGCGTAGTTGATAGCGAGCCCATCGGCGGTGAGCAGTTCTTC. Its translation: CASSVVDSEPIGGEQFF.

J is TRBJ1-5 and V is TRBV2, with D possibly TRBD1 on 6 matching bases. The CDR3 totals 15 residues. V was cut by 7 bases and J by 0 bases, with 13 bases left in between. CDR1 SNHLY and CDR2 FYNNEI come from the germline V gene. The CDR3 sequence is CASTQDSHSNQPQHF. CDR3 nucleotide sequence: TGTGCCAGCACCCAGGACAGCCATAGCAATCAGCCCCAGCATTTT.

The chain uses TRBV7-6 and TRBJ2-5; 10 nucleotides agree with TRBD2. Losses at the gene ends were 5 bases for V and 5 bases for J; bases not matched to a gene: 11. The germline V gene encodes CDR1 SGHVS and CDR2 FNYEAQ. This CDR3 spans 16 amino acids. The CDR3 protein is CASSPQAGGPWETQYF. The CDR3 coding sequence is TGTGCCAGCAGCCCACAAGCGGGAGGGCCGTGGGAGACCCAGTACTTC.

V usage is TRBV7-6 and J usage is TRBJ1-5, with D possibly being TRBD1 (6 bases). Germline assignment: CDR1 SGHVS and CDR2 FNYEAQ. V was trimmed by 2 bases and J by 3 bases, leaving 14 bases between them. The CDR3 length is 16 residues. Written as DNA, the CDR3 is TGTGCCAGCAGCTTATTAGAGGGGGGGGCCAATCAGCCCCAGCATTTT. It codes for CASSLLEGGANQPQHF.

In its sample, this clone was seen once. This chain joins TRBV13 and TRBJ1-5, with 10 bases matching TRBD1. The CDR3 sequence is 15 residues long. V trimming: 0 bases; J trimming: 11 bases; junction bases outside the gene matches: 7. The germline V gene encodes CDR1 PRHDT and CDR2 FYEKMQ (reference sequence). CDR3 sequence: CASSLGGQGGNTQHF. The CDR3 DNA is TGTGCCAGCAGCTTAGGAGGACAGGGGGGGAATACCCAGCATTTT.

This chain links TRBV10-1 with TRBJ2-2, with 7 bases identical to TRBD1. The CDR3 consists of 14 residues. Germline V gene lookup returns CDR1 WNHNN and CDR2 SYGVQD (reference sequence). V gave up 2 bases and J gave up 8 bases; unmatched junction bases: 5. CDR3 loop: CASSELDRAGELFF. The DNA for the CDR3 is TGCGCCAGCAGTGAGCTTGACAGGGCTGGGGAGCTGTTTTTT.

The chain is built from TRBV6-5 and TRBJ1-5; TRBD1 matches 9 bases. V shed 5 bases, J shed 1 base, and the junction held 3 bases outside the gene matches. The CDR3 is made up of 15 amino acids. Germline V gene sequence: CDR1 MNHEY, CDR2 SVGAGI. CDR3: CASSIGQGSNQPQHF. As DNA, the CDR3 is TGTGCCAGCAGTATAGGACAGGGGAGCAATCAGCCCCAGCATTTT.

The count of this clone is one. The J gene is TRBJ2-5, the V gene TRBV12-2; the table's D call, TRBD1, was not checked against the DNA. TRBV12-2 corresponds to a pseudogene. The CDR3 consists of 15 residues. The CDR3 region is CASRSHSGRAETQYF. CDR3 bases: TGTGCAAGTCGCTCCCATTCTGGCAGGGCAGAGACCCAGTACTTC.

The CDR3 reads CAIRTSGTRTTLDTQYF. Here the CDR3 DNA reads TGTGCCATCCGGACTAGCGGGACGCGTACGACGTTGGATACGCAGTATTTT. The gene calls are TRBV10-3 and TRBJ2-3, with 12 bases matching TRBD2. Germline assignment: CDR1 ENHRY and CDR2 SYGVKD. Trimming at V came to 8 bases and at J to 6 bases, leaving 15 bases not matched to a gene. The CDR3 length is 17 residues.

The chain uses TRBV19 and TRBJ2-1; 8 bases agree with TRBD1. The CDR3 runs 15 residues. Germline values: CDR1 LNHDA, CDR2 SQIVND (reference sequence). V lost 5 bases to trimming and J lost 7 bases; unmatched junction nucleotides: 10. CDR3 in DNA: TGTGCCAGTAGTTTCCGCGACAGGGGTCAGAATGAGCAGTTCTTC. The encoded protein is CASSFRDRGQNEQFF.

The chain combines TRBV6-1 with TRBJ2-7, with TRBD2 identical over 7 bases. The CDR3 loop spans 15 amino acids. V shed 6 bases and J 3 bases; nucleotides not matched to a gene: 11. Germline assignment: CDR1 MNHNS and CDR2 SASEGT. The CDR3 DNA follows: TGTGCCAGCAGATACAACCTAGGGGACTACTACGAGCAGTACTTC. It codes for CASRYNLGDYYEQYF.

V is TRBV5-1 and J is TRBJ2-7; D might be TRBD2 (5 bases). The V gene lost 1 base and the J gene lost 6 bases, with 17 bases spanning the gap. The CDR3 runs to 15 residues. Germline loops: CDR1 SGHRS, CDR2 YFSETQ. The CDR3 region has the DNA TGCGCCAGCAGCTTGTGGACTTCTGGCGTGGGCGAGCAGTACTTC. Amino acids: CASSLWTSGVGEQYF.

This chain links TRBV5-6 with TRBJ1-5, with 7 bases aligning to TRBD1. The CDR3 runs to 16 residues. Germline-derived CDR1 and CDR2 are SGHDT and YYEEEE. V dropped 4 bases and J dropped 9; count of bases not matched to a gene: 16. Here the CDR3 reads CASSASGGTGRRPQHF. The CDR3 nucleotides read TGTGCCAGCAGCGCCTCAGGGGGGACCGGGCGGCGGCCCCAGCATTTT.

V gene TRBV18 combines with J gene TRBJ2-1; D is perhaps TRBD2 (6 bases). Trimming shortened V by 3 bases and J by 9 bases, and 15 bases separated the two germline ends. CDR1 and CDR2 (germline): KGHSH, LQKENI. The CDR3 has 14 residues. CDR3 nucleotide sequence: TGTGCCAGCTCACCTCCCGGTAAGGGAGGTGAGCAGTTCTTC. Residues: CASSPPGKGGEQFF. The whole variable domain, filled in from reference TRBV18 and TRBJ2-1, reads NAGVMQNPRHLVRRRGQEARLRCSPMKGHSHVYWYRQLPEEGLKFMVYLQKENIIDESGMPKERFSAEFPKEGPSILRIQQVVRGDSAAYFCASSPPGKGGEQFFGPGTRLTVL.

This chain joins TRBV5-1 and TRBJ2-1; 7 bases fit TRBD2. This CDR3 has 15 residues. J gave up 7 bases and V 4 bases, and 11 bases lay outside the gene matches. Germline V CDR1 and CDR2: SGHRS, YFSETQ. CDR3 region: CASSPVGGGWNEQFF. In DNA, the CDR3 is TGCGCCAGCAGCCCGGTTGGGGGAGGGTGGAATGAGCAGTTCTTC.

CDR3 sequence: CASSTSTGQRPQHF. The CDR3, as DNA: TGTGCCAGCAGTACCTCGACAGGTCAAAGGCCCCAGCATTTT. The V gene is TRBV27, the J gene TRBJ1-5, with D possibly being TRBD1 (6 bases). Deletions cut 5 bases from V and 9 bases from J, with 17 bases between. This CDR3 is built from 14 residues. The germline CDR1 and CDR2 sequences are MNHEY and SMNVEV (reference sequence).

This clone turned up a few times. This chain joins TRBV29-1 and TRBJ1-2; D might be TRBD1 (5 bases). V lost 5 bases to trimming and J lost 5 bases, with 12 bases between them. The CDR3 totals 12 residues. Germline V gives CDR1 SQVTM, CDR2 ANQGSEA. CDR3 sequence reads: CSVQGQVYGYTF. The DNA for the CDR3 is TGCAGCGTTCAGGGCCAAGTTTATGGCTACACCTTC. Combining the CDR3 with reference TRBV29-1 and TRBJ1-2 gives the whole variable domain SAVISQKPSRDICQRGTSLTIQCQVDSQVTMMFWYRQQPGQSLTLIATANQGSEATYESGFVIDKFPISRPNLTFSTLTVSNMSPEDSSIYLCSVQGQVYGYTFGSGTRLTVV.

The chain combines TRBV4-3 with TRBJ1-4, with D unresolved. CDR1 and CDR2 from the germline V gene are LGHNA and YSLEER. Trimming shortened V by 4 bases and J by 0 bases, and 9 bases separated the two germline ends. The CDR3 is made up of 15 amino acids. The CDR3: CASSLLRATNEKLFF. For the CDR3, the DNA is TGCGCCAGCAGCCTGCTTCGGGCAACTAATGAAAAACTGTTTTTT.

J is TRBJ1-5 and V is TRBV7-9; D may be TRBD1 (6 bases). Trimming removed 2 bases at V and 2 bases at J, with 10 bases between. In germline, CDR1 is SEHNR, CDR2 FQNEAQ (reference sequence). The CDR3 covers 15 residues. The CDR3 coding sequence is TGTGCCAGCAGCTTATCAGGGGTTGGCAATCAGCCCCAGCATTTT. It encodes CASSLSGVGNQPQHF.